The clone carrying this T cell receptor (beta chain) has ten or more counts. Its antigen is unidentified. Each CDR3 protein is one row after TCRdb ran MiXCR on the reads. Of around 240,000 distinct CDR3 sequences in the sample, under 25% were seen once. This sample is drawn from a study of T cell repertoires in cytomegalovirus infection. For the study at large: Public signatures in TCR beta pointed to CMV infection and matching HLA type. Study results and limitations: HLA-C-restricted TCR beta clonotypes specific for CMV led the ex vivo response.

The clonotype originates from a human donor in good health (CMV status not recorded). Some clones in this sample may be carry-over from other donors' samples. The sequenced sample consisted of CD8+ T cells from PBMCs.

The CDR3 bases are TGTGCCAGCAGTTACTCAAGTCCGAAGGGGACTGGGGCCAACGTCCTGACTTTC. As protein: CASSYSSPKGTGANVLTF. The rearrangement joins TRBV6-5 to TRBJ2-6; the D gene is possibly TRBD1 (5 bases). Germline-derived CDR1 and CDR2 are MNHEY and SVGAGI. Deletions cut 0 bases from V and 2 bases from J, with 14 bases between. CDR3 length equals 18 residues.